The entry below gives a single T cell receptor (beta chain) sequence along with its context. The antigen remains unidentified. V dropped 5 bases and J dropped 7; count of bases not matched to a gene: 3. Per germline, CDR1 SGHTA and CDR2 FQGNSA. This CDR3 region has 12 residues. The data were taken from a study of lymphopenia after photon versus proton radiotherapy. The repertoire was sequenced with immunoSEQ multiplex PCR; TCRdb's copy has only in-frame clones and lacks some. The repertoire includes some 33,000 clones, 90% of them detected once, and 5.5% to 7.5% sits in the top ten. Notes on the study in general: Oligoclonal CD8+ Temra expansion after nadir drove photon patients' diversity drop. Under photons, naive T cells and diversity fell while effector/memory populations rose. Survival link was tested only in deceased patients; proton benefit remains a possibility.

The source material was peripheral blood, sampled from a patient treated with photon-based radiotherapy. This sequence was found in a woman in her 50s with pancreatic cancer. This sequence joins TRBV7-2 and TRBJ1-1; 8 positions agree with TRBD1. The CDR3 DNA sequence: TGTGCCAGCAGCCCCGACAGGGGTGAAGCTTTCTTT. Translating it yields CASSPDRGEAFF.